This T cell receptor (beta chain) was sequenced for a study of blood T cell repertoires in COVID-19. In the study overall: Italy, Spain and the United States were the sources of the convalescent and acute COVID-19 samples. T cells, B-cell-depleted T cells, or PBMCs provided the cDNA or gDNA that served as material.

Authors' processing steps: Cell counts per sample came from amplifying reference gene primers. The protocol was immunoSEQ multiplex PCR, while the TCRdb copy is restricted to in-frame clones and leaves out a portion. D and trimming come from the DNA, and the V and J calls and clone size come from that table. The sample carries about 140,000 clones, over 80% recorded once. In germline, CDR1 is LGHNT, CDR2 FRNRAP. CDR3 size: 16 residues. J gave up 3 bases and V 5 bases, and 11 bases lay outside the gene matches. This clonotype originated in a man aged 55-75 years with active or convalescent COVID-19. The V gene is TRBV12-5, the J gene TRBJ1-1; 8 nucleotides line up with TRBD1. The sample was peripheral blood. The CDR3, as DNA: TGTGCTAGTGGTCCCGGACAGGGACCCCTACACACTGAAGCTTTCTTT. Its protein is CASGPGQGPLHTEAFF.